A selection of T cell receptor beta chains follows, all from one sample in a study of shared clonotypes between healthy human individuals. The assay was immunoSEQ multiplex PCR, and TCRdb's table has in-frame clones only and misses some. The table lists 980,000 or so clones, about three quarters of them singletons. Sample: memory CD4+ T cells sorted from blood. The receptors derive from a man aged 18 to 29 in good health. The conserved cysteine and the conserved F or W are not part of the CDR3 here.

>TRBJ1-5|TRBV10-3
AISEPGTGGNQPQH
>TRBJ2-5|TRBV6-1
ASSEAKGAPIKVGQY
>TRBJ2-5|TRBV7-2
ASSPLQASGGGKTQY
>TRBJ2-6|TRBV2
ASSDRRDSLLT
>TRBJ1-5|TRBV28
ASSFTIDQPQH
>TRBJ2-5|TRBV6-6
ASSRWQQGEETQY
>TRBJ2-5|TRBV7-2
ASSLSGGQETQY
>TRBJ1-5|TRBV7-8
ASSLALTGGSNQPQH
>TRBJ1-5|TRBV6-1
ASSETMSQPQH
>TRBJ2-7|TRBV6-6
ASRRDNSYEQY
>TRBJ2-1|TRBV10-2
ASSDNWKGTNEQF
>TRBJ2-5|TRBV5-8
ASSLNLGETQY
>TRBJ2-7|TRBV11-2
ASSLDPAGNEQY
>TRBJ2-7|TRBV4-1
ASSQVIGSSYEQY
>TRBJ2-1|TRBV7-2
ASSSRTGSGNEQF
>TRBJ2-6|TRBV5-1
ASSLTGVSGANVLT
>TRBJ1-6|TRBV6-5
ASSYTTNSPLH
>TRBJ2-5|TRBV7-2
ASSFVGRTLQETQY
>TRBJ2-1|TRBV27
ASRPPGVETVQF
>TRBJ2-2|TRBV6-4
ASSARPGVNTGELF
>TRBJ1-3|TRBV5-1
ASSLDRGSGNTIY
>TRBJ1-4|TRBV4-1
ASSQPLGKLF
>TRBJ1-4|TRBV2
ASSEAAGSGEKLF
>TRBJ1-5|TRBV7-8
ASSLATGTGVGGNQPQH
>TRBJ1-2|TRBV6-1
ASSEAPGPNYGYT
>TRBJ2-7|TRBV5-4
ASSLAGTGGYEQY
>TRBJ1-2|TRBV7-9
ASSLFESYT
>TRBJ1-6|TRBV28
ASSTPYSPLH
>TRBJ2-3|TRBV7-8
ASSRQGASTDTQY
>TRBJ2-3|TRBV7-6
ASSLDLGGNTDTQY
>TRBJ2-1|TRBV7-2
ASSLARDEQF
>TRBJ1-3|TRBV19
ASTDGGRNTIY
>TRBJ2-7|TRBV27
ATLPRTSGSL
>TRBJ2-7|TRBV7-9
ASSATGSYEQY
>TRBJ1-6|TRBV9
ASSVTGYNNSPLH
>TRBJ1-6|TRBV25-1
ASSGRKSPLH
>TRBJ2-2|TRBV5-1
ASSFGTDWSTGELF
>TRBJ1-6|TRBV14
ASSQDRYNSPLH
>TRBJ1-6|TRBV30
AWTEGSSYNSPLH
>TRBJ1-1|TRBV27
ASMYRSYTEAF
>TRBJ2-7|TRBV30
AWSVRIAGQLSCEQY
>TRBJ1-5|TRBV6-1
ASSEGSPYNQPQH
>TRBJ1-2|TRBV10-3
AISGFPQTGYGYT
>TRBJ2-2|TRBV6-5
ASSYDSSNTGELF
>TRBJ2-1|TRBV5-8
ASSFGKSSYNEQF
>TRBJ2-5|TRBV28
ASSLTGKETQY
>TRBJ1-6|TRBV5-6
ASSLDRPQSPLH
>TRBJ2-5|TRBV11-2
ASSLNPAQGSRETQY
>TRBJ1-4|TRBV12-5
ASGPQGTTNEKLF
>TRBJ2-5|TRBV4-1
ASSRGTSGSQETQY
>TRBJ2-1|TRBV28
ASDFLGQGLHEQF
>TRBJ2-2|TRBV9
ASSPGRTNTGELF
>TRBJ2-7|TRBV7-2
ASSLEGRGGTEQY
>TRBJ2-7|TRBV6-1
ASDGQKLYEQY
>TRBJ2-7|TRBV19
ASSTGTSGRSYEQY